Given below is one T cell receptor beta chain in context. Its target is not known. The PCR used 60 Vbeta and 13 Jbeta primers. Profiling relied on immunoSEQ multiplex PCR, and the TCRdb table lists in-frame clones only, not all of them. The repertoire holds 120,000 to 150,000 clones, with roughly four fifths as singletons. Looked up from germline, CDR1 is LGHNT and CDR2 is FRNRAP. Unmatched junction bases numbered 8, after V lost 7 bases and J lost 2 bases. This CDR3 contains 15 residues. The data derive from a study of cytomegalovirus exposure and HLA in healthy donors. Overall study results and limits: In vitro work confirmed that a few CMV-associated chains recognize CMV antigens. TCR beta chains numbering some 160 were designated cytomegalovirus-associated. V- and J-gene trimming of TCR beta was linked (in a later analysis) to a missense DCLRE1C variant.

Material for sequencing was PBMCs. The chain links TRBV12-5 to TRBJ2-1; 7 positions agree with TRBD1. This clonotype originated in a male donor in good health and CMV-seronegative. The DNA for the CDR3 is TGTGCTAGTGCCCTGCCGGGGACAGCCTACAATGAGCAGTTCTTC. Its translation is CASALPGTAYNEQFF.